A selection of T cell receptor beta chains follows, all from one sample in a study of metastatic and nonmetastatic thyroid tumors. TCRdb called clones again from the PCR reads with MiXCR. Of around 28,000 clones detected, 3.5% to 4% appear once; the ten largest clones hold roughly 3.2%. Material for sequencing was blood. These receptors were obtained from a male donor with papillary thyroid cancer or a benign thyroid nodule (not recorded which). Some clones in this sample may be carry-over from other donors' samples. Each CDR3 is given with its conserved first and last residue. Fields, in order: D gene, J gene, V gene, clone size, CDR3 protein, CDR3 DNA. The D gene is left open where the match is weak. Size is omitted from some rows. Given values are once, few, many or a class for expanded clones.

NA,TRBJ1-1,TRBV7-9,many,CASSLVPGAGTEAFF,TGTGCCAGCAGCTTAGTCCCGGGGGCAGGCACTGAAGCTTTCTTT
TRBD1,TRBJ1-5,TRBV7-2,few,CASSLGQSNQPQHF,TGTGCCAGCAGCCTGGGACAGAGCAATCAGCCCCAGCATTTT
TRBD2,TRBJ2-2,TRBV6-5,few,CASSYFPASGRAGELFF,TGTGCCAGCAGTTACTTTCCGGCCAGCGGGAGGGCCGGGGAGCTGTTTTTT
NA,TRBJ2-1,TRBV10-3,many,CAISEPILMPGRTGNEQFF,TGTGCCATCAGTGAGCCTATACTTATGCCGGGGAGGACGGGGAATGAGCAGTTCTTC
NA,TRBJ2-6,TRBV10-2,few,CVSSDSRASGANVLTF,TGCGTCAGCAGTGATTCCCGAGCGTCTGGGGCCAACGTCCTGACTTTC
NA,TRBJ1-1,TRBV2,NA,CASSEVEGAPEAFF,TGTGCCAGCAGTGAGGTCGAAGGGGCACCTGAAGCTTTCTTT
NA,TRBJ1-1,TRBV6-4,NA,CASQEMNTEAFF,TGTGCCAGCCAGGAAATGAACACTGAAGCTTTCTTT
TRBD2,TRBJ2-6,TRBV6-8,few,CASSLTSGRAGANVLTF,TGTGCCAGCAGCCTCACTAGCGGGAGGGCTGGGGCCAACGTCCTGACTTTC
NA,TRBJ2-1,TRBV7-2,many,CASSMSEGAYNEQFF,TGTGCCAGCAGCATGTCGGAAGGAGCCTACAATGAGCAGTTCTTC
TRBD2,TRBJ2-1,TRBV6-4,NA,CASSTSGSSANEQFF,TGTGCCAGCAGTACCAGCGGGAGTAGTGCGAATGAGCAGTTCTTC
TRBD2,TRBJ2-3,TRBV4-1,many,CASSQSGRGADTQYF,TGCGCCAGCAGCCAAAGCGGGAGAGGTGCAGATACGCAGTATTTT
NA,TRBJ2-7,TRBV2,many,CASSEGRRGHEQYF,TGTGCCAGCAGTGAAGGAAGGAGAGGCCACGAGCAGTACTTC
NA,TRBJ2-2,TRBV2,few,CASSVSVAGTGELFF,TGTGCCAGCAGTGTCTCCGTAGCTGGAACCGGGGAGCTGTTTTTT
TRBD1,TRBJ1-2,TRBV28,few,CASSVTQGASGYTF,TGTGCCAGCAGTGTAACTCAGGGGGCGTCTGGCTACACCTTC
TRBD1,TRBJ2-7,TRBV3-1,few,CASSQYRGRYEQYF,TGTGCCAGCAGCCAATACAGGGGACGTTACGAGCAGTACTTC
NA,TRBJ2-2,TRBV20-1,few,CSAEALGRETGELFF,TGCAGTGCCGAAGCCCTGGGCAGGGAAACCGGGGAGCTGTTTTTT
TRBD2,TRBJ2-3,TRBV5-1,few,CASQGETSGTDTQYF,TGCGCCAGCCAGGGGGAGACTAGCGGAACAGATACGCAGTATTTT
NA,TRBJ1-2,TRBV9,many,CASSAQNYGYTF,TGTGCCAGCAGCGCACAGAACTATGGCTACACCTTC
NA,TRBJ1-5,TRBV20-1,few,CSASKTGGNQPQHF,TGCAGTGCTAGTAAGACAGGTGGAAATCAGCCCCAGCATTTT
TRBD1,TRBJ2-7,TRBV5-1,many,CASSEYPGTGNYEQYF,TGCGCCAGCAGCGAATACCCCGGGACAGGGAACTACGAGCAGTACTTC
NA,TRBJ2-7,TRBV19,few,CASSIGDAHEQYF,TGTGCCAGTAGTATAGGAGACGCTCACGAGCAGTACTTC
NA,TRBJ2-3,TRBV14,NA,CASSQDMDKPDTQYF,TGTGCCAGCAGCCAAGATATGGACAAGCCTGATACGCAGTATTTT
NA,TRBJ2-3,TRBV7-2,many,CASSRQVSPDTQYF,TGTGCCAGCAGCAGACAGGTCTCGCCAGATACGCAGTATTTT
TRBD1,TRBJ2-1,TRBV6-1,medium-sized,CASSLVDRTYNEQFF,TGTGCCAGCAGCCTGGTGGACAGGACATACAATGAGCAGTTCTTC
TRBD2,TRBJ2-3,TRBV7-7,NA,CASSRSQEREPAPRGRTDTQYF,TGTGCTAGCAGCCGGAGTCAGGAGCGGGAGCCTGCGCCGCGCGGGCGCACAGATACGCAGTATTTT
NA,TRBJ1-4,TRBV5-1,NA,CASSLDGRPNEKLFF,TGCGCCAGCAGCTTGGACGGCAGGCCAAATGAAAAACTGTTTTTT
NA,TRBJ1-1,TRBV29-1,NA,CSVVATHTEAFF,TGCAGCGTTGTGGCCACCCACACTGAAGCTTTCTTT
NA,TRBJ2-2,TRBV5-6,many,CASSPDRYTGELFF,TGTGCCAGCAGCCCCGACAGATACACCGGGGAGCTGTTTTTT
NA,TRBJ2-3,TRBV5-6,few,CASSLMLSVTDTQYF,TGTGCCAGCAGCTTGATGCTATCGGTCACAGATACGCAGTATTTT
NA,TRBJ1-3,TRBV15,NA,CATSPHQEGGNTIYF,TGTGCCACCAGCCCACACCAAGAAGGTGGAAACACCATATATTTT
TRBD1,TRBJ1-3,TRBV27,many,CASSRQGGNTIYF,TGTGCCAGCAGTCGACAGGGAGGAAACACCATATATTTT
TRBD2,TRBJ2-5,TRBV7-2,many,CASSPLGGGGYQETQYF,TGTGCCAGCAGCCCGCTTGGGGGGGGGGGGTACCAAGAGACCCAGTACTTC
TRBD1,TRBJ1-5,TRBV27,NA,CASTPRGLDNKQPQHF,TGTGCCAGCACTCCCAGGGGGCTGGACAACAAACAGCCCCAGCATTTT
NA,TRBJ2-1,TRBV19,NA,CASRAGRGEYFF,TGTGCCAGTAGGGCGGGTAGGGGGGAGTATTTCTTC
TRBD2,TRBJ2-1,TRBV5-1,many,CASSTGLAGAGNEQFF,TGCGCCAGCAGCACGGGACTAGCGGGGGCGGGCAATGAGCAGTTCTTC
NA,TRBJ2-1,TRBV9,NA,CASSLPKFDGKSYNEQFF,TGTGCCAGCAGCTTGCCCAAATTCGACGGGAAGTCATACAATGAGCAGTTCTTC
NA,TRBJ2-3,TRBV20-1,few,CSARDSGSTDTQYF,TGCAGTGCTAGAGATAGCGGTAGCACAGATACGCAGTATTTT